Listed below are T cell receptor beta chains from one sample, sequenced in a study of monozygotic twins with inflammatory bowel disease. TCRdb re-called the 5' RACE reads; every CDR3 protein appears as one record, without DNA. The sample features 440,000 or so distinct CDR3 sequences, with around 2.5% in its top ten. Material: blood. The receptors here all came from a human donor with ulcerative colitis or Crohn's disease, or a healthy co-twin of an affected twin (not recorded which). Both conserved end residues are part of each CDR3.

j_gene,v_gene,CDR3aa
TRBJ2-3,TRBV5-1,CASSLRQLDTQYF
TRBJ1-1,TRBV4-3,CASSQAVTRDTEAFF
TRBJ2-3,TRBV20-1,CSAGPTSGADTQYF
TRBJ1-1,TRBV10-2,CTTTDRLNTEAFF
TRBJ2-6,TRBV25-1,CASSALGDSGANVLTF
TRBJ2-2,TRBV5-1,CASSEYRGGTGELFF
TRBJ1-1,TRBV18,CASSQTLEAFF
TRBJ1-1,TRBV12-3/TRBV12-4,CASSFTHNTEAFF
TRBJ2-2,TRBV5-1,CASSLVTSGKTGELFF
TRBJ2-7,TRBV3-1,CASSRQQSYEQYF
TRBJ2-1,TRBV5-1,CASSLAKLVSSNNEQFF
TRBJ2-3,TRBV11-1,CASSSYGIQSGANPDTQYF
TRBJ2-1,TRBV7-9,CASSGGGPSYNEQFF
TRBJ2-1,TRBV9,CASSVGFADEQFF
TRBJ1-1,TRBV12-3/TRBV12-4,CASSLHRASEAFF
TRBJ1-5,TRBV7-6,CASSLIQDSNQPQHF
TRBJ1-6,TRBV5-1,CASSLGQGLSPLHF
TRBJ2-1,TRBV24-1,CATSDYSRYNEQFF
TRBJ1-6,TRBV11-2,CASSSLRNSPLHF
TRBJ2-7,TRBV20-1,CSAREGGRAYYEQYF
TRBJ2-7,TRBV19,CASSIPGRGEQYF
TRBJ1-6,TRBV5-1,CASSSQGVGSPLHF
TRBJ2-4,TRBV6-1,CASTDKALRAKNIQYF
TRBJ1-2,TRBV7-6,CASSATGNGYTF
TRBJ1-2,TRBV7-3,CASSVLPRGFYGYTF
TRBJ2-1,TRBV28,CASSSLGLAGGLSSLKGYNEQFF
TRBJ2-7,TRBV9,CASSSGQGHEQYF
TRBJ1-5,TRBV18,CASSPPGGTHQPQHF
TRBJ2-1,TRBV20-1,CSAPGQGADYNEQFF
TRBJ1-6,TRBV5-1,CASSLGNNSPLHF
TRBJ2-5,TRBV6-5,CASSYVAGWGETQYF